Shown below are 15 T cell receptor beta chains from a single sample sequenced in a study of tumour-infiltrating T cells in Burkitt lymphoma. Profiled with immunoSEQ multiplex PCR; TCRdb holds only in-frame clones, not every one. In the table there are more than 45,000 clones, about a third of which are singletons. The material sequenced was tumor tissue. The receptors shown here come from a human donor with Burkitt lymphoma.

The table lists this clone with a few counts. The chain is built from TRBV2 and TRBJ1-5, with D uncertain. The germline V gene encodes CDR1 SNHLY and CDR2 FYNNEI. The CDR3 is 13 residues long. V was shortened by 7 bases and J by 7 bases, with 14 bases between the two germline ends. The CDR3 DNA reads as TGTGCCAGCAAGACCACCACCGAGCAGCCCCAGCATTTT. This gives the protein CASKTTTEQPQHF. The full variable domain, rest sourced from reference TRBV2 and TRBJ1-5, is EPEVTQTPSHQVTQMGQEVILRCVPISNHLYFYWYRQILGQKVEFLVSFYNNEISEKSEIFDDQFSVERPDGSNFTLKIRSTKLEDSAMYFCASKTTTEQPQHFGDGTRLSIL.

DNA of the CDR3: TGTGCCAGTAGTATGGCTTTCAGCCTCAATCAGCCCCAGCATTTT. Its protein is CASSMAFSLNQPQHF. The V gene is TRBV19, the J gene TRBJ1-5; no firm D call. The germline CDR1 and CDR2 sequences are LNHDA and SQIVND (reference sequence). The CDR3 has 15 residues. V lost 3 bases, J lost 3 bases, and 12 bases lay in between.

V gene TRBV5-1 combines with J gene TRBJ2-6; no definite D call. Germline lookup yields CDR1 SGHRS and CDR2 YFSETQ. The CDR3 runs 15 residues. The V end lost 4 bases, the J end lost 0 bases, and 8 bases lay between the germline ends. CDR3 sequence (DNA): TGCGCCAGCAGCCCCTCCTACTCTGGGGCCAACGTCCTGACTTTC. Translation gives CASSPSYSGANVLTF.

The rearrangement links TRBV5-5 to TRBJ1-1; D gene uncertain. The CDR3 length is 14 residues. V gave up 4 bases and J gave up 1 base, with 11 bases separating them. Per germline, CDR1 SGHKS and CDR2 YYEKEE (reference sequence). CDR3 nucleotides: TGTGCCAGCAGCCTTGGACCCCAGAACACTGAAGCTTTCTTT. Translating gives CASSLGPQNTEAFF.

The chain links TRBV4-1 to TRBJ1-2; D is perhaps TRBD1 (6 bases). Germline CDR1 and CDR2: MGHRA and YSYEKL. The V gene lost 4 bases and the J gene lost 4 bases, with 10 bases spanning the gap. CDR3 length: 13 amino acids. Here the CDR3 reads CASSLTGLYGYTF. The CDR3 region has the DNA TGCGCCAGCAGCCTGACAGGTCTCTATGGCTACACCTTC.

V is TRBV9 and J is TRBJ1-3; weak D call: TRBD1 (6 bases). V lost 6 bases and J lost 7, with 17 bases in between. The CDR3 sequence is 14 residues long. Germline loops: CDR1 SGDLS, CDR2 YYNGEE. As DNA, the CDR3 is TGTGCCAGCAACCCGAGGGGGGAACCGAACACCATATATTTT. Its translation: CASNPRGEPNTIYF.

J is TRBJ2-2 and V is TRBV5-7, with D possibly matching TRBD2 (6 bases). TRBV5-7 is an ORF, with its function uncertain. The CDR3 loop spans 14 amino acids. V was shortened by 2 bases and J by 6 bases, with 11 bases between the two germline ends. This CDR3 reads CASSFGGAAGELFF. CDR3 coding DNA: TGTGCCAGCAGCTTCGGAGGGGCGGCCGGGGAGCTGTTTTTT.

This clone was counted a few times. This chain links TRBV7-9 with TRBJ1-2, with TRBD1 as a possible D gene (6 bases). Germline V lookup: CDR1 SEHNR, CDR2 FQNEAQ (reference sequence). The germline V and J ends were trimmed by 4 bases and 2 bases, with 14 bases remaining between them. The CDR3 extends over 15 amino acids. The CDR3 DNA is TGTGCCAGCAGCTCCGCCGGGACATACAACTATGGCTACACCTTC. Translation gives CASSSAGTYNYGYTF. Looking up the rest from reference TRBV7-9 and TRBJ1-2 gives the full variable domain: DTGVSQNPRHKITKRGQNVTFRCDPISEHNRLYWYRQTLGQGPEFLTYFQNEAQLEKSRLLSDRFSAERPKGSFSTLEIQRTEQGDSAMYLCASSSAGTYNYGYTFGSGTRLTVV.

In its sample, this clone was seen a few times. The genes are TRBV5-1 and TRBJ1-6; TRBD1 might be the D (6 bases). The CDR3 has 14 residues. The germline V gene encodes CDR1 SGHRS and CDR2 YFSETQ. Trimming took off 0 bases at V and 10 bases at J, with 11 bases between the two ends. The CDR3 region has the DNA TGCGCCAGCAGCTTGGACAGGGCTGTGTCACCCCTCCACTTT. It encodes CASSLDRAVSPLHF.

This chain uses TRBV7-2 with TRBJ1-1; perhaps TRBD1 as D (6 bases). The CDR3 extends over 14 amino acids. CDR1 is SGHTA, CDR2 FQGNSA, per germline. The V end lost 8 bases, the J end lost 0 bases, and 13 bases lay between the germline ends. CDR3 sequence (DNA): TGTGCCAGCGGGAAGGGACACCTGAACACTGAAGCTTTCTTT. This encodes CASGKGHLNTEAFF.

The chain recombines TRBV9 with TRBJ2-2; D gene ambiguous. V gave up 3 bases and J gave up 0 bases, with 9 bases separating them. This CDR3 spans 15 amino acids. Germline values: CDR1 SGDLS, CDR2 YYNGEE. CDR3 sequence reads: CASSAPSPNTGELFF. The CDR3 DNA reads TGTGCCAGCAGCGCGCCAAGTCCGAACACCGGGGAGCTGTTTTTT.

This clone has a handful of counts. CDR3 nucleotides: TGTGCCAGCACTCCGGACAGGAGCTATGGCTACACCTTC. As protein: CASTPDRSYGYTF. The V and J genes are TRBV2 and TRBJ1-2, with 7 bases lining up with TRBD1. The CDR3 contains 13 residues. J was trimmed by 4 bases and V by 7 bases; bases with no gene match: 6. The V gene's germline CDR1 is SNHLY and CDR2 FYNNEI.

The gene calls are TRBV7-9 and TRBJ2-1; D call uncertain. The CDR3 consists of 11 residues. The V gene lost 1 base and the J gene lost 8 bases, with 3 bases spanning the gap. Germline CDR1 reads SEHNR; CDR2 reads FQNEAQ (reference sequence). This chain's CDR3 is CASSLVYEQFF. In DNA, the CDR3 is TGTGCCAGCAGCTTAGTTTATGAGCAGTTCTTC.

This clone was recorded a few times. The V gene is TRBV7-9, the J gene TRBJ2-7, with a tentative D call TRBD1 (5 bases). This CDR3 has 14 amino acids. CDR1 is SEHNR, CDR2 FQNEAQ, per germline (reference sequence). Trimming stripped 3 bases from V and 2 bases from J, with 11 bases between. Here the CDR3 reads CASSFGQGTYEQYF. CDR3 nucleotide sequence: TGTGCCAGCAGCTTCGGGCAGGGAACCTACGAGCAGTACTTC.

This clone has a handful of counts. This chain uses TRBV5-6 with TRBJ2-7, with D hard to call. This CDR3 has 13 amino acids. Germline V gene data show CDR1 as SGHDT and CDR2 as YYEEEE. The germline V and J ends were trimmed by 4 bases and 2 bases, with 10 bases remaining between them. CDR3 in DNA: TGTGCCAGCAGCCCCGGGTCCCCCTACGAGCAGTACTTC. Protein product: CASSPGSPYEQYF.